This entry features one T cell receptor beta chain sequence. Its antigen is not identified. This specimen comes from a study of blood T cells in healthy people across ages. Study-wide background: Researchers report that template switching captured about one barcoded beta molecule per two T cells. Whole-study findings and limits: In long-lived donors, naive CD4+ cell counts and diversity exceeded those of aged donors. There was a strong correlation between TCR beta diversity and naive T cell percentage. Per-million-T-cell TCR beta diversity fell roughly linearly with age.

Primed by a sample-barcoded 5' primer and a J-beta primer mix, a second PCR proceeded for about 6 to 11 cycles. TCRdb itself ran the 5' RACE reads through MiXCR, one entry per CDR3 protein. The data contain some 1,500,000 distinct CDR3 sequences, roughly 43% of them singletons. CDR3 length equals 12 residues. J gave up 6 bases and V 8 bases, and 2 bases lay outside the gene matches. Germline CDR1 ENHRY, CDR2 SYGVKD. The V and J genes are TRBV10-3 and TRBJ2-7, with 12 bases fitting TRBD1. The material sequenced was blood. The clonotype was recovered from a woman in her late teens or twenties in good health. This CDR3 is CAIGTGGFEQYF. CDR3 nucleotides: TGTGCCATCGGGACAGGGGGCTTCGAGCAGTACTTC.